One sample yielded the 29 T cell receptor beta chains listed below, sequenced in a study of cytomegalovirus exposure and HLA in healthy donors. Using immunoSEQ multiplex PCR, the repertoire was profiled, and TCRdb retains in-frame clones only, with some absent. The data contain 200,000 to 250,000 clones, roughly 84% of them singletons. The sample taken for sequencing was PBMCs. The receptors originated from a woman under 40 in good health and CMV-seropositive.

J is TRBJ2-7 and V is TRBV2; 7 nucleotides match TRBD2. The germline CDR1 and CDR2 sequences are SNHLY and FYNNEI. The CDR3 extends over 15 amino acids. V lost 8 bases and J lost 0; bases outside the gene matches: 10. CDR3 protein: CASGGDWRASYEQYF. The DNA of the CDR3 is TGTGCCAGCGGGGGGGACTGGCGGGCCTCCTACGAGCAGTACTTC.

CDR3: CAWMGRAGVSAEAFF. CDR3 DNA sequence: TGTGCCTGGATGGGCAGGGCAGGTGTTTCTGCTGAAGCTTTCTTT. The V and J genes are TRBV30 and TRBJ1-1; D perhaps matches TRBD1 (5 bases). CDR3 length equals 15 residues. Germline CDR1 GTSNPN, CDR2 SVGIG (reference sequence). The ends were cut back, 4 bases at V and 6 bases at J, with 21 bases in the middle.

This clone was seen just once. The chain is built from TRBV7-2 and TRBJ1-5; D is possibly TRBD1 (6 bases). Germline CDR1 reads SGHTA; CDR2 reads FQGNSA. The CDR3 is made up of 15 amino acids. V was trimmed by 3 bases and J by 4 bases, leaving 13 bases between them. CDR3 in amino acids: CASSFRSGVNQPQHF. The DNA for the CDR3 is TGTGCCAGCAGCTTTCGGTCAGGGGTGAATCAGCCCCAGCATTTT.

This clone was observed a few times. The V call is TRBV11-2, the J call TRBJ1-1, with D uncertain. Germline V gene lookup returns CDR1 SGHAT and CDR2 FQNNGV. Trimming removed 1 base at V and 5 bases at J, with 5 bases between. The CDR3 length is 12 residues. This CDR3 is CASSLAGTEAFF. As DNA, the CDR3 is TGTGCCAGCAGCTTAGCAGGAACTGAAGCTTTCTTT.

The CDR3 loop reads CASSRSLGANEKLFF. The DNA for the CDR3 is TGTGCCAGCAGCCGAAGCCTGGGCGCTAATGAAAAACTGTTTTTT. The chain carries TRBV4-2 and TRBJ1-4; D ambiguous. V lost 4 bases, J lost 3 bases, and 12 bases lay in between. The CDR3 is 15 residues long. Germline loops: CDR1 LGHNA, CDR2 YNFKEQ.

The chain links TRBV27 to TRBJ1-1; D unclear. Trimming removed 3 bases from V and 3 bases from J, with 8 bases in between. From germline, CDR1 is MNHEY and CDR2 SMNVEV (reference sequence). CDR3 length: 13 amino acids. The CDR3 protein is CASSFLGDTEAFF. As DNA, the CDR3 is TGTGCCAGCAGTTTTTTGGGTGACACTGAAGCTTTCTTT.

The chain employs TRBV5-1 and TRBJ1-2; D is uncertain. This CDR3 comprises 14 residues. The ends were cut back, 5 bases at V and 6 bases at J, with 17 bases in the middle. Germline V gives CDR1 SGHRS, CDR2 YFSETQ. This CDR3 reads CASRSEQPLNGYTF. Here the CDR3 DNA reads TGCGCCAGCAGATCGGAGCAGCCTCTAAATGGCTACACCTTC.

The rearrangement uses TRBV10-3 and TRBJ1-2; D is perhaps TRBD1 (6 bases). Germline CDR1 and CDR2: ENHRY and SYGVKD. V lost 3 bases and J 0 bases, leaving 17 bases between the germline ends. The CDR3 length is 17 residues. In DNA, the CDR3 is TGTGCCATCAGTGACCTCATTACAGGGACAACTAACTATGGCTACACCTTC. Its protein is CAISDLITGTTNYGYTF.

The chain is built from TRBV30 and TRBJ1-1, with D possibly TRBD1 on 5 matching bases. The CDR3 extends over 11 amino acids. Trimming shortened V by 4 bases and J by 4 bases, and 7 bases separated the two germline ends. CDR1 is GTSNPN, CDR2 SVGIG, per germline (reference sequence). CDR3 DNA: TGTGCCTGGATTGGGGGCACTGAAGCTTTCTTT. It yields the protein CAWIGGTEAFF. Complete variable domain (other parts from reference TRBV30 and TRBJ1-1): SQTIHQWPATLVQPVGSPLSLECTVEGTSNPNLYWYRQAAGRGLQLLFYSVGIGQISSEVPQNLSASRPQDRQFILSSKKLLLSDSGFYLCAWIGGTEAFFGQGTRLTVV.

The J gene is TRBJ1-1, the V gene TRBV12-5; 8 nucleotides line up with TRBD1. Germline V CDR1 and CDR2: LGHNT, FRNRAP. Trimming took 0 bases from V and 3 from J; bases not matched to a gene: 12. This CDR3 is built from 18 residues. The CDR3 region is CASGLVPGIRGPYTEAFF. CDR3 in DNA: TGTGCTAGTGGTTTGGTGCCGGGGATCAGGGGGCCTTACACTGAAGCTTTCTTT.

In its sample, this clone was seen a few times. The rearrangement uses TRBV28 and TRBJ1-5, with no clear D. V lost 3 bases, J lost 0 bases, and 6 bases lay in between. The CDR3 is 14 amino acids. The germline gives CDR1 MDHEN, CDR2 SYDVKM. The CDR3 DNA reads TGTGCCAGCAGTTTTCCTACTAGCAATCAGCCCCAGCATTTT. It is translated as CASSFPTSNQPQHF.

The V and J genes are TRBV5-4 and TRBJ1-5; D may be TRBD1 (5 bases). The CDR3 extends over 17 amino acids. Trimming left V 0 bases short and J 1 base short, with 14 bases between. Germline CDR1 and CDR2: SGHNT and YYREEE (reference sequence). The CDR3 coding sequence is TGTGCCAGCAGCTTGGTGGCAGGGTGGAGGAGCAATCAGCCCCAGCATTTT. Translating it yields CASSLVAGWRSNQPQHF.

The CDR3 loop reads CAWSSGVATNEKLFF. The CDR3 coding sequence is TGTGCCTGGAGTTCCGGGGTTGCAACTAATGAAAAACTGTTTTTT. This chain joins TRBV30 and TRBJ1-4; D gene uncertain. This CDR3 region has 15 residues. Germline assignment: CDR1 GTSNPN and CDR2 SVGIG (reference sequence). V lost 2 bases and J lost 0, with 10 bases in between.

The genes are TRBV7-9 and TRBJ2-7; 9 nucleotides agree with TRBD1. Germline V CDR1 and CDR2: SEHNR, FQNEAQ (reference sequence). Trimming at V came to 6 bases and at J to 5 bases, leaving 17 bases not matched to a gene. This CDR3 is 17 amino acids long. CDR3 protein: CASSYPRLGQGAHEQYF. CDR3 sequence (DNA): TGTGCCAGCAGTTACCCCCGGTTGGGACAGGGAGCCCACGAGCAGTACTTC.

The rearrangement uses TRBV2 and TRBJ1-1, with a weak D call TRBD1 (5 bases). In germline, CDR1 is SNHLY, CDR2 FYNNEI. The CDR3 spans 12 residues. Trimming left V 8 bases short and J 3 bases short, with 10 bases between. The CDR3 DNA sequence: TGTGCCAGCGGGGGGGAATACACTGAAGCTTTCTTT. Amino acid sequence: CASGGEYTEAFF. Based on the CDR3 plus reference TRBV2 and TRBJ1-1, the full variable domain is EPEVTQTPSHQVTQMGQEVILRCVPISNHLYFYWYRQILGQKVEFLVSFYNNEISEKSEIFDDQFSVERPDGSNFTLKIRSTKLEDSAMYFCASGGEYTEAFFGQGTRLTVV.

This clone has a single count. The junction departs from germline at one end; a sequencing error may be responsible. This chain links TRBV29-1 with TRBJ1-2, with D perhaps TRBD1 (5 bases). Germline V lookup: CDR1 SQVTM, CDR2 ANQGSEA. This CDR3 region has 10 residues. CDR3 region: CSVESRAGGF. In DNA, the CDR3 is TGCAGCGTTGAAAGTCGGGCCGGGGGCTTC.

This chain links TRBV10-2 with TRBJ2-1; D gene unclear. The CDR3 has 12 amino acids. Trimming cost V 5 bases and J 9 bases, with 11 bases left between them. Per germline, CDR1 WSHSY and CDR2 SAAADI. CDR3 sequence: CASSLRGGEQFF. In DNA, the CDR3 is TGCGCCAGCAGTCTTAGAGGCGGTGAGCAGTTCTTC.

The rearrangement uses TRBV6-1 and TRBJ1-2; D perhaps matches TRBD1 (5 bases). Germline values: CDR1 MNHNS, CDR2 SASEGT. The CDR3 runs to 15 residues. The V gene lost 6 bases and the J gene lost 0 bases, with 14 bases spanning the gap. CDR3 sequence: CASSDDRAANYGYTF. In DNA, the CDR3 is TGTGCCAGCAGCGATGACAGAGCCGCTAACTATGGCTACACCTTC.

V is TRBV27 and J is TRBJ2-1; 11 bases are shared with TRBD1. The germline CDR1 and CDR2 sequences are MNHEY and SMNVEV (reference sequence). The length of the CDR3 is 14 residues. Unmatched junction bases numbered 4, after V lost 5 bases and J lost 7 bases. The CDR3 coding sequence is TGTGCCAGCAGTCCGGGGACAGGGGGTAATGAGCAGTTCTTC. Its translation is CASSPGTGGNEQFF.

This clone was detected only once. The CDR3, as DNA: TGTGCTTTGGACGGTCGACTTAACATGAACACTGAAGCTTTCTTT. Protein sequence: CALDGRLNMNTEAFF. The V call is TRBV30, the J call TRBJ1-1; no definite D call. The CDR3 loop spans 15 amino acids. Germline-derived CDR1 and CDR2 are GTSNPN and SVGIG (reference sequence). The whole variable domain, filled in from reference TRBV30 and TRBJ1-1, reads SQTIHQWPATLVQPVGSPLSLECTVEGTSNPNLYWYRQAAGRGLQLLFYSVGIGQISSEVPQNLSASRPQDRQFILSSKKLLLSDSGFYLCALDGRLNMNTEAFFGQGTRLTVV.

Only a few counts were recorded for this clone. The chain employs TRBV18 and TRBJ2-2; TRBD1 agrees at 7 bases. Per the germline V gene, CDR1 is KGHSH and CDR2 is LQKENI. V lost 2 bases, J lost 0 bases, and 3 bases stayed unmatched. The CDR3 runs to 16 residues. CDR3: CASSPRGTANTGELFF. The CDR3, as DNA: TGTGCCAGCTCACCAAGGGGGACAGCGAACACCGGGGAGCTGTTTTTT.

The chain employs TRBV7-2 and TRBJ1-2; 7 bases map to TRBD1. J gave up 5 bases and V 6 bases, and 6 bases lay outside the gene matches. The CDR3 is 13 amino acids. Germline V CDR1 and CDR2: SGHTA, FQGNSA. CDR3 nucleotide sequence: TGTGCCAGCAGAAAGCAGACAGGGTATGGCTACACCTTC. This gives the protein CASRKQTGYGYTF.

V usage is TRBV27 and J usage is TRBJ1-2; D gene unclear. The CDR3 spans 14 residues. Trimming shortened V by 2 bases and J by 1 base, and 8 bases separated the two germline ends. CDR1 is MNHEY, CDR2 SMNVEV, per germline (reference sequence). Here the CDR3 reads CASSLGGFNYGYTF. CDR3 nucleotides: TGTGCCAGCAGTTTAGGAGGGTTTAACTATGGCTACACCTTC.

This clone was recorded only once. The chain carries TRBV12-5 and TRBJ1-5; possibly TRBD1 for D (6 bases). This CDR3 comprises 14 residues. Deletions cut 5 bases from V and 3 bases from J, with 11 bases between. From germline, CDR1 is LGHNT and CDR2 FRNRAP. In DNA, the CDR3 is TGTGCTAGTGGTCAGGACAGCCTCAATCAGCCCCAGCATTTT. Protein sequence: CASGQDSLNQPQHF.

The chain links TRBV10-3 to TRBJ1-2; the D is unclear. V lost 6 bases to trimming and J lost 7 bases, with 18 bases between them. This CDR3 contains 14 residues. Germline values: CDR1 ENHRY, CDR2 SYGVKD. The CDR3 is CAIREGGSGSGYTF. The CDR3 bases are TGTGCCATCAGGGAGGGTGGCAGTGGCTCTGGCTACACCTTC.

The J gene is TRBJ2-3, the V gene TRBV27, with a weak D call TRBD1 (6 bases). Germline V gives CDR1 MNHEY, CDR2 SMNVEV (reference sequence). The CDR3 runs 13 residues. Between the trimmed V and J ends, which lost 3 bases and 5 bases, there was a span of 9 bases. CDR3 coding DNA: TGTGCCAGCAGTTTCCAACAGGGAGATACGCAGTATTTT. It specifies CASSFQQGDTQYF.

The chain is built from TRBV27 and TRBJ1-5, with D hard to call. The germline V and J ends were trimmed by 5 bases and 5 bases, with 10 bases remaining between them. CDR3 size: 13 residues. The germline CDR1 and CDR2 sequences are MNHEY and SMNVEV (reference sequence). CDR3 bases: TGTGCCAGCAGTCTCCGAGCTTATCAGCCCCAGCATTTT. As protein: CASSLRAYQPQHF.

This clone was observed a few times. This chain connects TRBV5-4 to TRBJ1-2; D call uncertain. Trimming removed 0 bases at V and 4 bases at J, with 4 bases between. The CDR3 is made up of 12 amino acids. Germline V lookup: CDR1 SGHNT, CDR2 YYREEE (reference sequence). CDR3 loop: CASSLDSYGYTF. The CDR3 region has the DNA TGTGCCAGCAGCTTGGACAGCTATGGCTACACCTTC. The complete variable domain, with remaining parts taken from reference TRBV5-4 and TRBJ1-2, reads ETGVTQSPTHLIKTRGQQVTLRCSSQSGHNTVSWYQQALGQGPQFIFQYYREEENGRGNFPPRFSGLQFPNYSSELNVNALELDDSALYLCASSLDSYGYTFGSGTRLTVV.

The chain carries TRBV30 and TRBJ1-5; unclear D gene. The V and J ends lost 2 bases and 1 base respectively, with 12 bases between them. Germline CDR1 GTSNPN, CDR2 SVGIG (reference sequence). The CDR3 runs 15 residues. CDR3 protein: CAWSNLASSNQPQHF. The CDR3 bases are TGTGCCTGGAGTAATTTGGCTTCAAGCAATCAGCCCCAGCATTTT. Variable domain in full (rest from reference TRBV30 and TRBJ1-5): SQTIHQWPATLVQPVGSPLSLECTVEGTSNPNLYWYRQAAGRGLQLLFYSVGIGQISSEVPQNLSASRPQDRQFILSSKKLLLSDSGFYLCAWSNLASSNQPQHFGDGTRLSIL.